This is a list of T cell receptor beta chains from one sample in a study of control samples from healthy donors and cancer patients. The assay was immunoSEQ multiplex PCR, and TCRdb's table has in-frame clones only and misses some. The sample holds fewer than 90,000 clones, 84% seen once. The specimen was blood. The receptor set was obtained from a man aged 50 to 60 in good health. CDR3s include the opening cysteine and the closing phenylalanine or tryptophan. D genes are given only for firm matches. Some rows mark clone size as missing; the rest say once, few, many or name a class of expanded clone.

size: .
J: TRBJ1-1
V: TRBV2
D: TRBD1
CDR3: CASRLPGTENTEAFF
DNA: TGTGCCAGCAGGCTTCCCGGGACAGAGAACACTGAAGCTTTCTTT

size: .
J: TRBJ2-1
V: TRBV5-6
D: TRBD2
CDR3: CASSLRLAGRNEQFF
DNA: TGTGCCAGCAGCTTGAGACTAGCGGGAAGGAATGAGCAGTTCTTC

size: .
J: TRBJ1-5
V: TRBV2
D: .
CDR3: CASSSRTTGSQPQHF
DNA: TGTGCCAGCAGCAGCCGGACGACCGGGAGTCAGCCCCAGCATTTT

size: .
J: TRBJ1-5
V: TRBV7-2
D: .
CDR3: CASSLDRASNQPQHF
DNA: TGTGCCAGCAGCTTAGACAGGGCTAGCAATCAGCCCCAGCATTTT

size: .
J: TRBJ2-1
V: TRBV5-5
D: .
CDR3: CASSLEPGARNEQFF
DNA: TGTGCCAGCAGCTTGGAACCTGGGGCGAGGAATGAGCAGTTCTTC

size: few
J: TRBJ1-3
V: TRBV5-1
D: .
CDR3: CASSPHGGPGRGGFSGNTIYF
DNA: TGCGCCAGCAGCCCCCATGGTGGACCAGGCCGGGGCGGATTTTCTGGAAACACCATATATTTT

size: .
J: TRBJ2-1
V: TRBV4-2
D: TRBD2
CDR3: CASSQTPGLAGGGEQFF
DNA: TGTGCCAGCAGCCAGACCCCCGGACTAGCGGGGGGGGGTGAGCAGTTCTTC

size: .
J: TRBJ2-7
V: TRBV6-5
D: .
CDR3: CASSPDNLRIRQYF
DNA: TGTGCCAGCAGCCCCGACAACCTGAGAATCCGGCAGTACTTC

size: .
J: TRBJ2-7
V: TRBV19
D: .
CDR3: CASSPQGFEEQYF
DNA: TGTGCCAGTAGCCCCCAGGGTTTTGAGGAGCAGTACTTC

size: .
J: TRBJ1-4
V: TRBV30
D: TRBD1
CDR3: CAWSAAGTGLREKLFF
DNA: TGTGCCTGGAGTGCCGCCGGGACAGGGTTGCGGGAAAAACTGTTTTTT

size: .
J: TRBJ1-4
V: TRBV6-9
D: .
CDR3: CASSYKRRNEKLFF
DNA: TGTGCCAGCAGTTACAAAAGAAGGAATGAAAAACTGTTTTTT

size: .
J: TRBJ2-1
V: TRBV4-1
D: .
CDR3: CASSFQQGLLNNEQFF
DNA: TGCGCCAGCAGCTTTCAACAGGGTTTGTTGAACAATGAGCAGTTCTTC

size: once
J: TRBJ2-2
V: TRBV19
D: .
CDR3: CASSIIRGNTGELFF
DNA: TGTGCCAGTAGTATCATCCGAGGGAACACCGGGGAGCTGTTTTTT

size: .
J: TRBJ2-5
V: TRBV11-1
D: .
CDR3: CASSFGDETQYF
DNA: TGTGCCAGCAGCTTCGGGGATGAGACCCAGTACTTC

size: .
J: TRBJ1-2
V: TRBV2
D: .
CDR3: CASSLDSLYGYTF
DNA: TGTGCCAGCAGCCTCGACAGTCTCTATGGCTACACCTTC

size: .
J: TRBJ1-6
V: TRBV10-3
D: TRBD1
CDR3: CATGTGRGGLAPTPLHF
DNA: TGTGCCACCGGGACAGGGCGAGGAGGCCTAGCCCCCACACCCCTCCACTTT

size: .
J: TRBJ2-1
V: TRBV4-3
D: TRBD1
CDR3: CASSQTWAGTVYNEQFF
DNA: TGCGCCAGCAGCCAGACCTGGGCAGGGACAGTCTACAATGAGCAGTTCTTC

size: .
J: TRBJ2-7
V: TRBV6-5
D: .
CDR3: CASTPGTGRDEQYF
DNA: TGTGCCAGCACCCCAGGAACAGGGCGAGACGAGCAGTACTTC

size: .
J: TRBJ2-1
V: TRBV9
D: .
CDR3: CASSVEGLTEEQFF
DNA: TGTGCCAGCAGCGTAGAAGGCCTGACGGAAGAGCAGTTCTTC

size: .
J: TRBJ1-6
V: TRBV6-6
D: .
CDR3: CASQWDDNSPLHF
DNA: TGTGCCAGTCAGTGGGACGATAATTCACCCCTCCACTTT

size: .
J: TRBJ2-1
V: TRBV3-1/TRBV3-2
D: TRBD2
CDR3: CASSQVSSLAASYNEQFF
DNA: TGTGCCAGCAGCCAAGTTTCTTCACTAGCGGCAAGTTACAATGAGCAGTTCTTC

size: .
J: TRBJ1-1
V: TRBV5-1
D: .
CDR3: CASSSRGSRIRQTEAFF
DNA: TGCGCCAGCAGCTCGAGGGGTTCCCGTATAAGACAAACTGAAGCTTTCTTT

size: .
J: TRBJ2-2
V: TRBV5-6
D: .
CDR3: CASRVAKGELFF
DNA: TGTGCCAGCAGGGTAGCGAAAGGGGAGCTGTTTTTT

size: .
J: TRBJ2-5
V: TRBV7-6
D: TRBD2
CDR3: CASSSPSGGASTQYF
DNA: TGTGCCAGCAGCTCCCCTAGCGGGGGGGCCTCGACCCAGTACTTC

size: .
J: TRBJ1-4
V: TRBV2
D: .
CDR3: CASSRDFDEKLFF
DNA: TGTGCCAGCAGTAGGGACTTTGATGAAAAACTGTTTTTT

size: few
J: TRBJ1-5
V: TRBV2
D: .
CDR3: CASSHQTREGSGSNQPQHF
DNA: TGTGCCAGCAGCCACCAGACAAGGGAGGGGTCGGGAAGCAATCAGCCCCAGCATTTT

size: .
J: TRBJ2-7
V: TRBV28
D: TRBD2
CDR3: CASIPGGGLTYEQYF
DNA: TGTGCCAGCATCCCCGGCGGGGGATTAACCTACGAGCAGTACTTC

size: once
J: TRBJ2-7
V: TRBV2
D: TRBD2
CDR3: CASSGAGLAGARYEQYF
DNA: TGTGCCAGCAGTGGTGCGGGACTAGCGGGAGCCCGCTACGAGCAGTACTTC

size: .
J: TRBJ1-2
V: TRBV4-2
D: TRBD1
CDR3: CASSPRTGPSLNYGYTF
DNA: TGTGCCAGCAGCCCTAGGACAGGCCCCTCACTTAACTATGGCTACACCTTC

size: .
J: TRBJ1-1
V: TRBV6-5
D: .
CDR3: CAIRREALAEAFF
DNA: TGTGCCATCCGGAGAGAGGCATTAGCTGAAGCTTTCTTT

size: .
J: TRBJ2-1
V: TRBV27
D: TRBD2
CDR3: CASSLLGLAGGGSYNEQFF
DNA: TGTGCCAGCAGTCTACTGGGACTAGCGGGAGGGGGTTCCTACAATGAGCAGTTCTTC

size: .
J: TRBJ1-4
V: TRBV18
D: .
CDR3: CASSGGTNTEKLFF
DNA: TGTGCCAGCTCGGGGGGGACAAACACTGAAAAACTGTTTTTT

size: .
J: TRBJ2-3
V: TRBV9
D: TRBD1
CDR3: CASSKTGGPGIWMQYF
DNA: TGTGCCAGCAGCAAAACAGGGGGCCCTGGCATCTGGATGCAGTATTTT

size: .
J: TRBJ1-5
V: TRBV6-2/TRBV6-3
D: .
CDR3: CASSEDRDSNQPQHF
DNA: TGTGCCAGCAGTGAGGACAGAGATAGCAATCAGCCCCAGCATTTT

size: .
J: TRBJ1-2
V: TRBV12-3/TRBV12-4
D: .
CDR3: CASSLGGNYGYTF
DNA: TGTGCCAGCAGTTTAGGCGGAAACTATGGCTACACCTTC

size: .
J: TRBJ2-7
V: TRBV15
D: .
CDR3: CATSRGRGGQGNEQYF
DNA: TGTGCCACCAGCAGAGGACGGGGAGGGCAGGGGAACGAGCAGTACTTC

size: .
J: TRBJ2-1
V: TRBV11-2
D: TRBD2
CDR3: CASRSSGALNNEQFF
DNA: TGTGCCAGCCGGTCGAGCGGGGCATTGAACAATGAGCAGTTCTTC

size: .
J: TRBJ1-1
V: TRBV18
D: .
CDR3: CASSPLQGFTEAFF
DNA: TGTGCCAGCTCACCCCTCCAGGGGTTCACTGAAGCTTTCTTT

size: .
J: TRBJ2-7
V: TRBV18
D: TRBD2
CDR3: CASSLGTSGASYEQYF
DNA: TGTGCCAGCTCACTAGGGACTAGCGGAGCCTCCTACGAGCAGTACTTC

size: .
J: TRBJ1-3
V: TRBV7-2
D: .
CDR3: CASSFGGSGNTIYF
DNA: TGTGCCAGCAGCTTCGGGGGCTCTGGAAACACCATATATTTT

size: .
J: TRBJ2-1
V: TRBV6-1
D: TRBD2
CDR3: CASSDGTSRYNEQFF
DNA: TGTGCCAGCAGTGATGGGACTAGCCGTTACAATGAGCAGTTCTTC

size: .
J: TRBJ1-1
V: TRBV7-3
D: .
CDR3: CASSSQGTAEAFF
DNA: TGTGCCAGCAGCTCACAGGGTACAGCTGAAGCTTTCTTT

size: .
J: TRBJ2-7
V: TRBV12-3/TRBV12-4
D: .
CDR3: CASSLGPGDPFLF
DNA: TGTGCCAGCAGTTTAGGGCCCGGGGATCCCTTTCTCTTC

size: .
J: TRBJ2-7
V: TRBV28
D: TRBD2
CDR3: CASSSDVGGGPYEQYF
DNA: TGTGCCAGCAGTTCCGACGTGGGCGGGGGGCCCTACGAGCAGTACTTC